The clone carrying this T cell receptor beta chain was counted between two and nine times. The target antigen is unknown. This entry comes from a study of identical twins. Study conclusions and caveats: Insertions ran lower in abundant cord blood beta clonotypes, though not in memory repertoires. Part of the zero-insertion signal could reflect confounding by invariant MAIT and iNKT cells.

The CDR3 extends over 16 amino acids. Trimming at V came to 2 bases and at J to 9 bases, leaving 8 bases not matched to a gene. Germline V gene data show CDR1 as MNHEY and CDR2 as SMNVEV (reference sequence). A universal primer site came from template switching; cDNA carried unique molecular identifiers. TCRdb used MiXCR to reprocess the 5' RACE reads, holding one entry per CDR3 protein. The sample yields some 710,000 distinct CDR3 sequences, approximately 6% seen once. Sequencing was carried out using naive T cells sorted from blood. The clonotype comes from a man younger than 30 in good health. The chain links TRBV27 to TRBJ1-6, with 9 bases identical to TRBD1. CDR3 in DNA: TGTGCCAGCAGTTTAATGGCGGGACAGGGAAGTTCACCCCTCCACTTT. Its translation is CASSLMAGQGSSPLHF.